The sequence of this T cell receptor beta chain was determined in a study of blood T cell repertoires in COVID-19. Original analysis: Amplifying reference gene primers gave estimates of nucleated cell counts. The repertoire was sequenced with immunoSEQ multiplex PCR; TCRdb's copy has only in-frame clones and lacks some. That table supplies the V and J calls and clone size; D and trimming were determined from the DNA. The data show some 220,000 clones, with about 88% seen just once and around 2.6% held by the top ten. Everyone who took part was 18 to 89 years old, and they came from about 25 US areas. Donors in Cohort 3 who had recovered were those with two negative PCRs, healthcare professional clearance, or resolution of their symptoms. The sample holds a few counts of this clone. Deletions cut 5 bases from V and 4 bases from J, with 18 bases between. The CDR3 is made up of 16 amino acids. Germline lookup yields CDR1 MDHEN and CDR2 SYDVKM.

This chain joins TRBV28 and TRBJ1-5; D might be TRBD1 (6 bases). Sequencing was done on a sample of PBMCs or T cells enriched from blood (not recorded which). This receptor was identified in a woman aged 25 to 39 who had recovered from COVID-19. The CDR3 DNA is TGTGCCAGCAGTCCGAACTTACAGGGCGAGAATCAGCCCCAGCATTTT. It yields the protein CASSPNLQGENQPQHF.